What follows are 30 T cell receptor beta chains derived from one specimen sequenced in a study of OX40 agonist ivuxolimab in advanced cancers. Preparation of the library involved the immunoSEQ multiplex PCR assay. Held by TCRdb, this immuneACCESS table contains in-frame sequences only and omits some clones. Under half of the omission traces to an unresolved V gene where checked; the cause of the rest is unknown. Recorded for this sample are 80,000 or so clones; 85% of them occurred a single time. Of the sample, roughly 2% falls within the top ten clones. The sample in question was CD4+ or CD8+ T cells sorted from blood, obtained in a trial of the OX40 agonist ivuxolimab. The receptors shown here come from an adult with an advanced solid tumor such as melanoma, head and neck, liver or kidney cancer.

The chain employs TRBV19 and TRBJ2-2; TRBD1 is a possible D gene (5 bases). Trimming took 5 bases from V and 4 from J, leaving 11 bases between them. Germline assignment: CDR1 LNHDA and CDR2 SQIVND (reference sequence). CDR3 length equals 14 residues. The CDR3 region is CASSQGSITGELFF. The CDR3 nucleotides are TGTGCCAGTAGTCAGGGAAGTATCACCGGGGAGCTGTTTTTT.

The V call is TRBV28, the J call TRBJ1-5; D remains ambiguous. Germline V gene lookup returns CDR1 MDHEN and CDR2 SYDVKM. The CDR3 loop spans 13 amino acids. With 6 bases removed from V and 3 bases from J, the gap between germline ends came to 9 bases. The CDR3 here is CASRDTVNQPQHF. The CDR3 nucleotides are TGTGCCAGCAGAGACACAGTCAATCAGCCCCAGCATTTT.

The chain is built from TRBV9 and TRBJ2-1; a possible D gene is TRBD1 (7 bases). The CDR3 has 17 amino acids. The germline V gene has CDR1 SGDLS and CDR2 YYNGEE. The V end was cut by 4 bases, the J end by 4 bases, with 21 bases between. The CDR3 DNA sequence: TGTGCCAGCAGCCCAACGACAGGGAGGAGAATTTACAATGAGCAGTTCTTC. Protein sequence: CASSPTTGRRIYNEQFF.

The V and J genes are TRBV15 and TRBJ2-7; D is possibly TRBD1 (6 bases). The germline V gene encodes CDR1 LNHNV and CDR2 YYDKDF (reference sequence). Between the trimmed V and J ends, which lost 1 base and 2 bases, there was a span of 9 bases. This CDR3 spans 14 amino acids. CDR3 loop: CATSRGGGAYEQYF. CDR3 bases: TGTGCCACCAGCAGAGGTGGGGGCGCCTACGAGCAGTACTTC. The full variable domain, rest sourced from reference TRBV15 and TRBJ2-7, is DAMVIQNPRYQVTQFGKPVTLSCSQTLNHNVMYWYQQKSSQAPKLLFHYYDKDFNNEADTPDNFQSRRPNTSFCFLDIRSPGLGDTAMYLCATSRGGGAYEQYFGPGTRLTVT.

This chain connects TRBV9 to TRBJ1-2; 10 nucleotides align to TRBD1. This CDR3 region has 15 residues. The V gene's germline CDR1 is SGDLS and CDR2 YYNGEE. With 4 bases clipped from V and 5 bases from J, the junction kept 8 bases outside the gene matches. In nucleotides, the CDR3 is TGTGCCAGCAGCTCACAGACAGGGGGCCAATATGGCTACACCTTC. It translates to CASSSQTGGQYGYTF.

The chain has TRBV6-5 and TRBJ2-5, with 9 bases that match TRBD2. The V gene's germline CDR1 is MNHEY and CDR2 SVGAGI. The CDR3 totals 14 residues. V lost 5 bases and J lost 4; bases outside the gene matches: 5. CDR3 loop: CASSSGGRAETQYF. In nucleotides, the CDR3 is TGTGCCAGCAGTAGCGGGGGGCGTGCAGAGACCCAGTACTTC.

The V and J genes are TRBV6-1 and TRBJ1-2, with D unclear. The CDR3 runs 14 residues. V was pared by 8 bases and J by 4 bases, with 17 bases between. Germline lookup yields CDR1 MNHNS and CDR2 SASEGT. Written as DNA, the CDR3 is TGTGCCAGCCTTAAGCATGGGGAGGGCTATGGCTACACCTTC. Amino acids: CASLKHGEGYGYTF.

The CDR3 region is CASSWLNQPQHF. The CDR3 coding sequence is TGTGCCAGCAGTTGGCTTAACCAGCCCCAGCATTTT. The rearrangement links TRBV28 to TRBJ1-5; unclear D gene. V dropped 4 bases and J dropped 7 bases, with 8 bases sitting between them. The CDR3 loop spans 12 amino acids. Germline assignment: CDR1 MDHEN and CDR2 SYDVKM.

The rearrangement joins TRBV6-4 to TRBJ1-2, with TRBD1 identical over 9 bases. This CDR3 spans 13 amino acids. The germline CDR1 and CDR2 sequences are MRHNA and SNTAGT. The junction had 5 bases not matched to a gene; V was cut back by 4 bases and J by 8 bases. CDR3 sequence: CASSAGQGLGYTF. The DNA for the CDR3 is TGTGCCAGCAGTGCGGGACAGGGATTAGGCTACACCTTC.

J is TRBJ1-2 and V is TRBV6-6; 11 bases are shared with TRBD1. Germline V CDR1 and CDR2: MNHNY, SVGAGI (reference sequence). Trimming at V came to 6 bases and at J to 4 bases, leaving 4 bases not matched to a gene. The CDR3 extends over 14 amino acids. CDR3 region: CASRGQGVRYGYTF. The CDR3 nucleotides read TGTGCCAGCAGGGGACAGGGGGTTCGCTATGGCTACACCTTC.

This chain links TRBV11-2 with TRBJ1-1, with 8 nucleotides matching TRBD1. The germline V gene encodes CDR1 SGHAT and CDR2 FQNNGV. This CDR3 region has 15 residues. Trimming cost V 5 bases and J 5 bases; bases outside gene matches: 10. CDR3 nucleotide sequence: TGTGCCAGCAGCCCGCTTGGGACAGGACCGACTGAAGCTTTCTTT. This gives the protein CASSPLGTGPTEAFF.

V is TRBV9 and J is TRBJ1-3, with D unclear. With 3 bases removed from V and 0 bases from J, the gap between germline ends came to 10 bases. CDR1 is SGDLS, CDR2 YYNGEE, per germline. The length of the CDR3 is 15 residues. CDR3 bases: TGTGCCAGCAGCGAGAGGACTGACTCTGGAAACACCATATATTTT. Translation gives CASSERTDSGNTIYF.

V usage is TRBV11-2 and J usage is TRBJ1-2; D is undetermined. Trimming stripped 5 bases from V and 4 bases from J, with 17 bases between. The germline V gene encodes CDR1 SGHAT and CDR2 FQNNGV. There are 15 residues in the CDR3. In DNA form, the CDR3 reads TGTGCCAGCAGCCATCTAGGAGGGATAGGCTATGGCTACACCTTC. It is translated as CASSHLGGIGYGYTF.

The chain uses TRBV5-5 and TRBJ1-1; D call uncertain. This CDR3 comprises 15 residues. CDR1 SGHKS and CDR2 YYEKEE come from the germline V gene (reference sequence). V was shortened by 3 bases and J by 1 base, with 13 bases between the two germline ends. This CDR3 reads CASSWGSDRNTEAFF. The CDR3 DNA reads as TGTGCCAGCAGCTGGGGTTCGGACCGGAACACTGAAGCTTTCTTT.

The chain combines TRBV10-2 with TRBJ2-6; 11 bases are a match to TRBD1. Germline-derived CDR1 and CDR2 are WSHSY and SAAADI. The CDR3 is 18 amino acids. J was trimmed by 0 bases and V by 5 bases; bases with no gene match: 6. The CDR3 sequence is CASSTGGTGGSGANVLTF. In DNA, the CDR3 is TGCGCCAGCAGTACGGGTGGGACAGGGGGCTCTGGGGCCAACGTCCTGACTTTC.

The chain couples TRBV4-2 to TRBJ2-3; the D gene could be TRBD1 or TRBD2 (6 bases each). Germline loops: CDR1 LGHNA, CDR2 YNFKEQ. This CDR3 is built from 15 residues. The V end lost 0 bases, the J end lost 2 bases, and 9 bases lay between the germline ends. CDR3 coding DNA: TGTGCCAGCAGCCAAGAGGGGGGCGCCACAGATACGCAGTATTTT. Residues: CASSQEGGATDTQYF.

The rearrangement joins TRBV29-1 to TRBJ1-3; weak D call: TRBD1 (6 bases). The CDR3 covers 17 residues. The V and J ends lost 4 bases and 2 bases respectively, with 21 bases between them. Germline loops: CDR1 SQVTM, CDR2 ANQGSEA. In DNA form, the CDR3 reads TGCAGCGTTGGGAGTCTAAGTTCGGGGGCGGCTGGAAACACCATATATTTT. Translated, it gives CSVGSLSSGAAGNTIYF.

This clone was seen a single time. The V and J genes are TRBV19 and TRBJ2-3; D gene uncertain. The CDR3 is made up of 13 amino acids. The V end was cut by 3 bases, the J end by 0 bases, with 4 bases between. Germline lookup yields CDR1 LNHDA and CDR2 SQIVND (reference sequence). CDR3 loop: CASSIPSTDTQYF. The CDR3 nucleotides read TGTGCCAGTAGTATCCCTAGCACAGATACGCAGTATTTT.

The J gene is TRBJ2-3, the V gene TRBV5-1; TRBD1 agrees at 7 bases. The trim removed 0 bases at V and 0 bases at J, leaving 4 bases unmatched. Germline CDR1 SGHRS, CDR2 YFSETQ. The CDR3 runs to 16 residues. The DNA for the CDR3 is TGCGCCAGCAGCTTGGGGGGACAGCCTAGCACAGATACGCAGTATTTT. Its translation: CASSLGGQPSTDTQYF.

This sequence joins TRBV7-8 and TRBJ1-5; possible D gene TRBD1, 5 bases. From germline, CDR1 is SGHVS and CDR2 FQNEAQ. V was pared by 1 base and J by 7 bases, with 14 bases between. CDR3 size: 15 residues. The CDR3 region is CASSLGSGGDQPQHF. In nucleotides, the CDR3 is TGTGCCAGCAGCTTAGGGTCTGGGGGTGACCAGCCCCAGCATTTT.

The CDR3 region is CASSLRDGANVLTF. CDR3 sequence (DNA): TGTGCCAGCAGTTTAAGGGATGGGGCCAACGTCCTGACTTTC. The rearrangement uses TRBV27 and TRBJ2-6; D ambiguous. The germline V gene has CDR1 MNHEY and CDR2 SMNVEV (reference sequence). Trimming stripped 2 bases from V and 3 bases from J, with 5 bases between. The CDR3 sequence is 14 residues long. Drawing the rest from reference TRBV27 and TRBJ2-6, the complete variable domain is EAQVTQNPRYLITVTGKKLTVTCSQNMNHEYMSWYRQDPGLGLRQIYYSMNVEVTDKGDVPEGYKVSRKEKRNFPLILESPSPNQTSLYFCASSLRDGANVLTFGAGSRLTVL.

This chain connects TRBV27 to TRBJ2-5; D is perhaps TRBD1 or TRBD2 (5 bases each). Per the germline V gene, CDR1 is MNHEY and CDR2 is SMNVEV (reference sequence). Between the trimmed V and J ends, which lost 6 bases and 7 bases, there was a span of 15 bases. The CDR3 totals 13 residues. CDR3 sequence reads: CASSQGPEGTQYF. The CDR3 DNA follows: TGTGCCAGCAGCCAGGGACCCGAAGGGACCCAGTACTTC.

The chain joins TRBV27 to TRBJ1-6; D gene uncertain. This CDR3 is 12 amino acids long. The V end was cut by 6 bases, the J end by 6 bases, with 6 bases between. Germline V gene sequence: CDR1 MNHEY, CDR2 SMNVEV (reference sequence). As DNA, the CDR3 is TGTGCCAGCAGGGAACCTAATTCACCCCTCCACTTT. Its translation: CASREPNSPLHF.

This chain joins TRBV11-1 and TRBJ1-6; D is unresolved. The CDR3 runs to 12 residues. With 5 bases removed from V and 9 bases from J, the gap between germline ends came to 8 bases. Per germline, CDR1 SGHAT and CDR2 FQDESV (reference sequence). In nucleotides, the CDR3 is TGTGCCAGCAGCAGAGAGGGTTCACCCCTCCACTTT. Its translation is CASSREGSPLHF.

The chain is built from TRBV4-2 and TRBJ2-7; 11 bases map to TRBD2. The V gene end was trimmed by 3 bases and the J gene end by 9 bases; junction bases not matched to a gene: 7. The length of the CDR3 is 14 residues. The germline V gene encodes CDR1 LGHNA and CDR2 YNFKEQ. The CDR3: CASSQAGTSGPQYF. The CDR3 DNA is TGTGCCAGCAGCCAGGCCGGGACTAGCGGACCGCAGTACTTC.

This chain uses TRBV11-2 with TRBJ1-1; a weak D match, TRBD1 (5 bases). Germline CDR1 is SGHAT and CDR2 is FQNNGV. The CDR3 is 15 amino acids. V was shortened by 1 base and J by 5 bases, with 14 bases between the two germline ends. CDR3 sequence (DNA): TGTGCCAGCAGCTTAGGTGGAGGGGCCCTTACTGAAGCTTTCTTT. It codes for CASSLGGGALTEAFF.

This rearrangement joins TRBV27 to TRBJ1-1, with D maybe TRBD1 (5 bases). The CDR3 has 17 residues. The germline V and J ends were trimmed by 7 bases and 0 bases, with 21 bases remaining between them. Germline CDR1 and CDR2: MNHEY and SMNVEV (reference sequence). This CDR3 reads CASTRRGRSSMNTEAFF. CDR3 DNA sequence: TGTGCCAGCACGAGAAGGGGCCGGTCGTCCATGAACACTGAAGCTTTCTTT.

The chain is built from TRBV19 and TRBJ2-7; TRBD1 aligns across 8 bases. The ends lost 1 base at V and 3 bases at J; junction bases unmatched: 11. Germline CDR1 reads LNHDA; CDR2 reads SQIVND (reference sequence). The CDR3 consists of 17 residues. The CDR3 here is CASSIALSRTGFYEQYF. The CDR3, as DNA: TGTGCCAGTAGTATAGCCCTCTCGAGGACAGGGTTCTACGAGCAGTACTTC. Combining the CDR3 with reference TRBV19 and TRBJ2-7 gives the whole variable domain DGGITQSPKYLFRKEGQNVTLSCEQNLNHDAMYWYRQDPGQGLRLIYYSQIVNDFQKGDIAEGYSVSREKKESFPLTVTSAQKNPTAFYLCASSIALSRTGFYEQYFGPGTRLTVT.

This clone has a handful of counts. This chain links TRBV14 with TRBJ1-2; no definite D call. V was pared by 1 base and J by 4 bases, with 13 bases between. CDR1 SGHDN and CDR2 FVKESK come from the germline V gene. This CDR3 comprises 15 residues. The DNA of the CDR3 is TGTGCCAGCAGCCAAGGGGAGCCGGGCTCCTATGGCTACACCTTC. Amino acid sequence: CASSQGEPGSYGYTF.

This clone has just one count. J is TRBJ1-1 and V is TRBV2; no clear D gene. CDR1 is SNHLY and CDR2 is FYNNEI in the germline V gene. V dropped 5 bases and J dropped 0 bases, with 7 bases sitting between them. The CDR3 contains 13 residues. The CDR3 nucleotides read TGTGCCAGCAGTAAAATGATGAACACTGAAGCTTTCTTT. Residues: CASSKMMNTEAFF.